The 30 T cell receptor beta chains reported below all come from one sample, sequenced in a study of cytotoxic CD8 clonotypes in ibrutinib-treated CLL. Profiling relied on immunoSEQ multiplex PCR, and the TCRdb table lists in-frame clones only, not all of them. The table includes tens of thousands of clones, 85% to 90% detected once. The sample in question was PBMCs, obtained before ibrutinib treatment. The origin of the receptors is a human donor with chronic lymphocytic leukemia.

The chain couples TRBV7-2 to TRBJ2-7, with D possibly matching TRBD2 (6 bases). CDR1 is SGHTA, CDR2 FQGNSA, per germline. Trimming took off 4 bases at V and 2 bases at J, with 12 bases between the two ends. There are 14 residues in the CDR3. The CDR3 here is CASSSGLYPYEQYF. The CDR3 DNA reads as TGTGCCAGCAGCTCGGGACTCTACCCCTACGAGCAGTACTTC. The full variable domain, rest sourced from reference TRBV7-2 and TRBJ2-7, is GAGVSQSPSNKVTEKGKDVELRCDPISGHTALYWYRQSLGQGLEFLIYFQGNSAPDKSGLPSDRFSAERTGGSVSTLTIQRTQQEDSAVYLCASSSGLYPYEQYFGPGTRLTVT.

This sequence joins TRBV28 and TRBJ1-2; D might be TRBD1 (5 bases). V was cut by 4 bases and J by 3 bases, with 21 bases left in between. This CDR3 is built from 17 residues. Germline assignment: CDR1 MDHEN and CDR2 SYDVKM. The CDR3 protein is CASSSRRAAGWYYGYTF. For the CDR3, the DNA is TGTGCCAGCAGTTCGCGACGGGCGGCAGGGTGGTACTATGGCTACACCTTC.

This clone appeared once. The V call is TRBV9, the J call TRBJ1-3; no clear D. V gave up 4 bases and J gave up 0 bases, with 11 bases separating them. The CDR3 runs to 15 residues. The germline V gene encodes CDR1 SGDLS and CDR2 YYNGEE. CDR3 residues: CASSLGSGSGNTIYF. Written as DNA, the CDR3 is TGTGCCAGCAGCCTAGGTAGTGGCTCTGGAAACACCATATATTTT.

V gene TRBV7-8 combines with J gene TRBJ2-7; 7 bases line up with TRBD2. V was clipped by 9 bases and J by 6 bases; unmatched bases: 11. The CDR3 has 13 amino acids. CDR1 and CDR2 from the germline V gene are SGHVS and FQNEAQ. The CDR3: CASSRTRGLEQYF. Here the CDR3 DNA reads TGTGCCAGTAGTCGGACTAGAGGGCTCGAGCAGTACTTC.

V usage is TRBV9 and J usage is TRBJ2-7; D might be TRBD1 (5 bases). Between the trimmed V and J ends, which lost 2 bases and 0 bases, there was a span of 12 bases. Per the germline V gene, CDR1 is SGDLS and CDR2 is YYNGEE. The CDR3 length is 15 residues. The CDR3 sequence: CASSVSGDSSYEQYF. The CDR3 DNA is TGTGCCAGCAGCGTCTCGGGTGACAGCTCCTACGAGCAGTACTTC. The variable domain in full, with the rest retrieved from reference TRBV9 and TRBJ2-7, is DSGVTQTPKHLITATGQRVTLRCSPRSGDLSVYWYQQSLDQGLQFLIQYYNGEERAKGNILERFSAQQFPDLHSELNLSSLELGDSALYFCASSVSGDSSYEQYFGPGTRLTVT.

The rearrangement uses TRBV28 and TRBJ2-7; D is perhaps TRBD2 (5 bases). The CDR3 has 12 amino acids. Per germline, CDR1 MDHEN and CDR2 SYDVKM. V dropped 8 bases and J dropped 2 bases, with 10 bases sitting between them. CDR3 nucleotide sequence: TGTGCCAGCCGGACTCAAACCTACGAGCAGTACTTC. Translated: CASRTQTYEQYF.

This chain joins TRBV27 and TRBJ1-5; D not certain. V dropped 3 bases and J dropped 9 bases, with 12 bases sitting between them. CDR1 and CDR2 from the germline V gene are MNHEY and SMNVEV (reference sequence). The CDR3 is 13 residues long. The CDR3 DNA reads TGTGCCAGCAGTTTGTCTCGTTTAAGGCCCCAGCATTTT. Its protein product is CASSLSRLRPQHF.

V gene TRBV5-4 combines with J gene TRBJ2-5; the match to TRBD2 covers 9 bases. The CDR3 runs to 14 residues. CDR1 is SGHNT, CDR2 YYREEE, per germline (reference sequence). J was trimmed by 1 base and V by 7 bases; bases with no gene match: 5. The CDR3 is CASGIAGAQETQYF. CDR3 nucleotides: TGTGCCAGCGGAATAGCGGGAGCCCAAGAGACCCAGTACTTC. Full variable domain (rest looked up from reference TRBV5-4 and TRBJ2-5): ETGVTQSPTHLIKTRGQQVTLRCSSQSGHNTVSWYQQALGQGPQFIFQYYREEENGRGNFPPRFSGLQFPNYSSELNVNALELDDSALYLCASGIAGAQETQYFGPGTRLLVL.

V gene TRBV12-5 combines with J gene TRBJ2-6; 8 nucleotides align to TRBD1. This CDR3 is built from 18 residues. The germline gives CDR1 LGHNT, CDR2 FRNRAP. V lost 3 bases to trimming and J lost 0 bases; unmatched junction nucleotides: 7. The CDR3 loop reads CASGFLTGALSGANVLTF. In nucleotides, the CDR3 is TGTGCTAGTGGTTTCCTGACAGGGGCCCTCTCTGGGGCCAACGTCCTGACTTTC.

The chain joins TRBV2 to TRBJ2-7, with a possible D match to TRBD1 (5 bases). The V end was cut by 6 bases, the J end by 0 bases, with 15 bases between. Germline CDR1 SNHLY, CDR2 FYNNEI. This CDR3 has 15 amino acids. The CDR3 reads CASRPTERSSYEQYF. CDR3 nucleotides: TGTGCCAGCAGACCGACAGAAAGGAGCTCCTACGAGCAGTACTTC.

The V gene is TRBV4-1, the J gene TRBJ1-1; 8 bases are a match to TRBD1. Germline V gene sequence: CDR1 MGHRA, CDR2 YSYEKL. J lost 11 bases, V lost 1 base, and 3 bases had no gene match. CDR3 length equals 12 residues. The CDR3 spells CASSQGQGFAFF. CDR3 in DNA: TGCGCCAGCAGCCAAGGACAGGGGTTCGCTTTCTTT.

The rearrangement uses TRBV27 and TRBJ2-2; 7 positions agree with TRBD2. The CDR3 length is 14 residues. CDR1 is MNHEY and CDR2 is SMNVEV in the germline V gene (reference sequence). V gave up 4 bases and J gave up 7 bases; unmatched junction bases: 6. In nucleotides, the CDR3 is TGTGCCAGCAGTTGGAGCGGGGTTGGCGGGGAGCTGTTTTTT. Its translation is CASSWSGVGGELFF.

This clone appeared once. J is TRBJ1-5 and V is TRBV6-5; D not resolved. The CDR3 runs to 14 residues. V shed 7 bases and J shed 4 bases, with 14 bases lying between them. Germline-derived CDR1 and CDR2 are MNHEY and SVGAGI. The CDR3 loop reads CASTPLHGNQPQHF. The DNA for the CDR3 is TGTGCCAGCACCCCCTTACACGGGAATCAGCCCCAGCATTTT.

This rearrangement joins TRBV7-8 to TRBJ2-3; 7 nucleotides align to TRBD2. The CDR3 runs to 14 residues. Germline lookup yields CDR1 SGHVS and CDR2 FQNEAQ. Losses at the gene ends were 6 bases for V and 2 bases for J; bases not matched to a gene: 5. The CDR3 is CASRELASTDTQYF. The CDR3, as DNA: TGTGCCAGCAGGGAACTAGCGTCCACAGATACGCAGTATTTT.

This clone was detected a few times. This chain connects TRBV9 to TRBJ2-2; 8 positions match TRBD2. In germline, CDR1 is SGDLS, CDR2 YYNGEE. The CDR3 sequence is 15 residues long. With 4 bases clipped from V and 6 bases from J, the junction kept 8 bases outside the gene matches. DNA for the CDR3: TGTGCCAGCAGCTTTACCGGGACTAGTGCCGGGGAGCTGTTTTTT. This sequence encodes CASSFTGTSAGELFF.

The V call is TRBV19, the J call TRBJ1-2; tentatively, D is TRBD1 (6 bases). Per the germline V gene, CDR1 is LNHDA and CDR2 is SQIVND (reference sequence). CDR3 length equals 16 residues. Deletions cut 4 bases from V and 0 bases from J, with 15 bases between. This chain's CDR3 is CASSTQGSIANYGYTF. CDR3 bases: TGTGCCAGTAGTACACAGGGTTCGATAGCTAACTATGGCTACACCTTC.

This chain connects TRBV18 to TRBJ2-1; no clear D gene. Germline assignment: CDR1 KGHSH and CDR2 LQKENI. CDR3 size: 13 residues. V was clipped by 3 bases and J by 7 bases, with 10 bases between them. CDR3 in amino acids: CASSPFLDNEQFF. CDR3 DNA: TGTGCCAGCTCACCCTTCCTAGATAATGAGCAGTTCTTC.

V and J are TRBV7-2 and TRBJ1-4; D not certain. This CDR3 comprises 15 residues. The germline V gene encodes CDR1 SGHTA and CDR2 FQGNSA. Deletions cut 5 bases from V and 7 bases from J, with 17 bases between. The CDR3 coding sequence is TGTGCCAGCAGCCCGCAACCAGGTCGTACTGAAAAACTGTTTTTT. Amino acid sequence: CASSPQPGRTEKLFF.

V and J are TRBV4-3 and TRBJ1-1; D unresolved. CDR1 and CDR2 (germline): LGHNA, YSLEER. The CDR3 runs 16 residues. Trimming left V 3 bases short and J 1 base short, with 15 bases between. CDR3 nucleotides: TGCGCCAGCAGCCACCGGATGAGTGAAGGGAACACTGAAGCTTTCTTT. This codes for CASSHRMSEGNTEAFF.

J is TRBJ2-5 and V is TRBV28; TRBD2 matches at 10 bases. This CDR3 comprises 17 residues. Germline V gene data show CDR1 as MDHEN and CDR2 as SYDVKM. Unmatched junction bases numbered 15, after V lost 7 bases and J lost 4 bases. In DNA, the CDR3 is TGTGCCAGCACTCCCGGGCTAGCGGGAGCCGGGTTAGAGACCCAGTACTTC. It yields the protein CASTPGLAGAGLETQYF. Combining the CDR3 with reference TRBV28 and TRBJ2-5 gives the whole variable domain DVKVTQSSRYLVKRTGEKVFLECVQDMDHENMFWYRQDPGLGLRLIYFSYDVKMKEKGDIPEGYSVSREKKERFSLILESASTNQTSMYLCASTPGLAGAGLETQYFGPGTRLLVL.

A few counts support this clone. The genes are TRBV7-9 and TRBJ1-5; maybe TRBD1 (6 bases). Germline V gene sequence: CDR1 SEHNR, CDR2 FQNEAQ (reference sequence). Deletions cut 0 bases from V and 4 bases from J, with 13 bases between. This CDR3 has 16 residues. CDR3 sequence reads: CASSLAVGTGNQPQHF. The CDR3 DNA reads as TGTGCCAGCAGCTTAGCGGTAGGAACAGGGAATCAGCCCCAGCATTTT.

This clone was seen a few times. The gene calls are TRBV5-1 and TRBJ2-3; 9 positions agree with TRBD2. Trimming removed 4 bases from V and 4 bases from J; junction bases left unmatched: 7. The CDR3 runs 15 residues. The germline gives CDR1 SGHRS, CDR2 YFSETQ. DNA for the CDR3: TGCGCCAGCAGCCCCCTCGCGGGAGGGTCAGATACGCAGTATTTT. As protein: CASSPLAGGSDTQYF.

V and J are TRBV28 and TRBJ1-2, with D unresolved. The CDR3 sequence is 12 residues long. Deletions cut 7 bases from V and 4 bases from J, with 10 bases between. The V gene's germline CDR1 is MDHEN and CDR2 SYDVKM. The CDR3 reads CASTDLSYGYTF. CDR3 coding DNA: TGTGCCAGCACCGACCTATCCTATGGCTACACCTTC.

The chain uses TRBV7-2 and TRBJ2-2; no definite D call. V was clipped by 1 base and J by 1 base, with 10 bases between them. This CDR3 is 16 amino acids long. Per the germline V gene, CDR1 is SGHTA and CDR2 is FQGNSA. The CDR3 loop is CASSLGLGGNTGELFF. In DNA form, the CDR3 reads TGTGCCAGCAGCTTAGGGTTAGGTGGGAACACCGGGGAGCTGTTTTTT.

The genes are TRBV10-3 and TRBJ2-5; TRBD1 matches 11 bases. From germline, CDR1 is ENHRY and CDR2 SYGVKD. CDR3 length equals 16 residues. Trimming removed 3 bases from V and 5 bases from J; junction bases left unmatched: 8. This CDR3 is CAISDRTGGAGETQYF. CDR3 nucleotides: TGTGCCATCAGTGACAGGACAGGGGGCGCCGGGGAGACCCAGTACTTC.

J is TRBJ1-5 and V is TRBV5-1, with TRBD1 as a possible D gene (5 bases). Trimming took 0 bases from V and 8 from J, leaving 12 bases between them. CDR3 length equals 14 residues. From germline, CDR1 is SGHRS and CDR2 YFSETQ. The CDR3 is CASSLDVRGEPQHF. The CDR3 region has the DNA TGCGCCAGCAGCTTGGATGTCCGGGGGGAGCCCCAGCATTTT.

The V and J genes are TRBV29-1 and TRBJ1-2, with no clear D. The CDR3 extends over 12 amino acids. Trimming removed 2 bases at V and 4 bases at J, with 8 bases between. The germline V gene has CDR1 SQVTM and CDR2 ANQGSEA. CDR3 DNA: TGCAGCGTTGAAAACCTTTCCTATGGCTACACCTTC. Protein sequence: CSVENLSYGYTF.

The V gene is TRBV28, the J gene TRBJ1-1, with 8 positions matching TRBD1. The CDR3 has 14 amino acids. From germline, CDR1 is MDHEN and CDR2 SYDVKM. Germline trimming cut 5 bases from V and 4 bases from J; bases unmatched to any gene: 6. CDR3 residues: CASSRQGSGTEAFF. In DNA, the CDR3 is TGTGCCAGCAGTCGACAGGGGTCGGGCACTGAAGCTTTCTTT.

The chain links TRBV6-5 to TRBJ2-7; perhaps TRBD2 as D (5 bases). Trimming took 8 bases from V and 0 from J, leaving 8 bases between them. The CDR3 is 12 amino acids. Germline V gene sequence: CDR1 MNHEY, CDR2 SVGAGI. The CDR3 bases are TGTGCCAGCGGACGGGGCTCCTACGAGCAGTACTTC. Translating it yields CASGRGSYEQYF.

J is TRBJ1-2 and V is TRBV7-2, with no clear D. Germline V CDR1 and CDR2: SGHTA, FQGNSA. The CDR3 is 15 residues long. The germline V and J ends were trimmed by 1 base and 0 bases, with 9 bases remaining between them. CDR3: CASSLDSGTNYGYTF. CDR3 bases: TGTGCCAGCAGCTTAGATTCCGGTACTAACTATGGCTACACCTTC.